The sequence of this T cell receptor beta chain was determined in a study of cytomegalovirus exposure and HLA in healthy donors. Per the germline V gene, CDR1 is SGHTA and CDR2 is FQGNSA. The CDR3 totals 13 residues. V lost 3 bases to trimming and J lost 4 bases, with 7 bases between them. The PCR contained 60 Vbeta and 13 Jbeta primers. Method: immunoSEQ multiplex PCR; TCRdb's copy keeps in-frame clones and lacks some. The sample lists about 140,000 clones; about 75% were seen once. General study points: Further analysis was carried out later, and it showed several of the most significant clusters appearing linked to common viral pathogens. Productive status was seen about 90% or about 30% of the time for most TCR beta V segments in an earlier analysis. Likely technical artifact: a cluster of highly shared sequence variants. Prediction of most subjects' HLA-A and HLA-B alleles by TCR beta sequences was reportedly accurate.

Concerning this clone: Its antigen is unknown.

The rearrangement uses TRBV7-2 and TRBJ2-1; D is ambiguous. The sample taken for sequencing was PBMCs. The TCR was taken from a woman aged 30 to 39 in good health and CMV-seronegative. CDR3 sequence reads: CASSLSFYNEQFF. CDR3 sequence (DNA): TGTGCCAGCAGCTTGTCATTTTACAATGAGCAGTTCTTC.